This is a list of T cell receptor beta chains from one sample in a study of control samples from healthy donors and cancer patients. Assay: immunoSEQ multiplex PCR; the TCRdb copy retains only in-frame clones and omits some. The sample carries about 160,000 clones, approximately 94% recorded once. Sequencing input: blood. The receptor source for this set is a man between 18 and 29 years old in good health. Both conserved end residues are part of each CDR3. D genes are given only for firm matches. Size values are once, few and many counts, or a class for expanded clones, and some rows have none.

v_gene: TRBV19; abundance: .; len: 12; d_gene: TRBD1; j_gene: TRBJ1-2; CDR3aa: CASMRTGAGYTF; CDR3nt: TGTGCCAGTATGCGGACAGGTGCTGGCTACACCTTC
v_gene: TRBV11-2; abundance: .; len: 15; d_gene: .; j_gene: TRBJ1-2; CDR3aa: CASSLGQGTFYGYTF; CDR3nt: TGTGCCAGCAGCTTGGGGCAGGGGACTTTCTATGGCTACACCTTC
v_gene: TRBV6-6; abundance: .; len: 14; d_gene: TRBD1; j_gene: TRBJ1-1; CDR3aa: CASSPSRGVGEAFF; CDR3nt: TGTGCCAGCAGCCCCTCCAGGGGGGTAGGTGAAGCTTTCTTT
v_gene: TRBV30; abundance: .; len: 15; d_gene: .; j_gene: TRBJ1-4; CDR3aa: CASDPGSQGGEKLFF; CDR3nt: TGTGCCTCGGACCCCGGCAGTCAAGGAGGTGAAAAACTGTTTTTT
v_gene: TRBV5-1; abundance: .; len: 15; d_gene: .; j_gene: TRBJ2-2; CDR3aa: CASSLRSLNTGELFF; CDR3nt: TGCGCCAGCAGCTTGAGGAGTCTGAACACCGGGGAGCTGTTTTTT
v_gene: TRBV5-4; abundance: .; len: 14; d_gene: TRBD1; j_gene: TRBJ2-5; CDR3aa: CASSGDRGVETQYF; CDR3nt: TGTGCCAGCAGCGGGGACAGGGGTGTAGAGACCCAGTACTTC
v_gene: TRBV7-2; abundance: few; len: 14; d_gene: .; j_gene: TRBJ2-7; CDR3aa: CASSPHPSSYEQYF; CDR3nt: TGTGCCAGCAGCCCCCACCCCAGTAGCTACGAGCAGTACTTC
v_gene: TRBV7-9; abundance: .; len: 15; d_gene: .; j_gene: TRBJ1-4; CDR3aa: CASSFSWTGNEKLFF; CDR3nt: TGTGCCAGCAGCTTTTCATGGACCGGGAATGAAAAACTGTTTTTT
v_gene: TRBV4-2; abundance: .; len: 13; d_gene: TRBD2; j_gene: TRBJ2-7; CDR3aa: CASSTVAGESGSF; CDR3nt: TGTGCCAGCAGCACTGTGGCGGGAGAGAGTGGATCTTTC
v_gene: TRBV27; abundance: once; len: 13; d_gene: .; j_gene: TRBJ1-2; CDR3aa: CASSLGRGYGYTF; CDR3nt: TGTGCCAGCAGTTTAGGCAGGGGCTATGGCTACACCTTC
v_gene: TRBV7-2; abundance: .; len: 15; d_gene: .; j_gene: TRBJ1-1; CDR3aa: CASSLGLRANTEAFF; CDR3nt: TGTGCCAGCAGCTTAGGACTCCGGGCGAACACTGAAGCTTTCTTT
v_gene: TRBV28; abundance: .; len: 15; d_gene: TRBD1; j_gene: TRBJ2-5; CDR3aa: CASSLFNRGGETQYF; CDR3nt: TGTGCCAGCAGTTTATTCAACAGGGGTGGGGAGACCCAGTACTTC
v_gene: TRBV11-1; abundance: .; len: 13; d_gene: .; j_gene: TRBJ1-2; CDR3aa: CASSLTGSDGYTF; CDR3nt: TGTGCCAGCAGCTTAACAGGCTCGGATGGCTACACCTTC
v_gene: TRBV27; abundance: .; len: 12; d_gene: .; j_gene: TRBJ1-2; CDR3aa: CASSLGGIGYTF; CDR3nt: TGTGCCAGCAGTTTAGGGGGTATTGGCTACACCTTC
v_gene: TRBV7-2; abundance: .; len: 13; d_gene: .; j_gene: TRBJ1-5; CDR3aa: CASSQLRDQPQHF; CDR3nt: TGTGCCAGCAGCCAACTCAGGGATCAGCCCCAGCATTTT
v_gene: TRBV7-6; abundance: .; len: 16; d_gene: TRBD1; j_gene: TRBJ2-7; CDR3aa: CASSLASDRSSYEQYF; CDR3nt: TGTGCCAGCAGCTTAGCGTCGGACAGGAGCTCCTACGAGCAGTACTTC
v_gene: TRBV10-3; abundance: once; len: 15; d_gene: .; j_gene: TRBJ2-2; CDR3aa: CAIGPGGGSHGELFF; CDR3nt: TGTGCCATCGGACCCGGGGGTGGGTCGCACGGGGAGCTGTTTTTT
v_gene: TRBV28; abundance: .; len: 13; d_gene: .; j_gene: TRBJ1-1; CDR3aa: CASSLGQPSEAFF; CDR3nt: TGTGCCAGCAGTTTAGGACAGCCAAGTGAAGCTTTCTTT
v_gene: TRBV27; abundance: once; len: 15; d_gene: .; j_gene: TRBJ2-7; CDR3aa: CASSLTHLQGSEQYF; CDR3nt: TGTGCCAGCAGTTTAACCCACCTACAGGGTTCCGAGCAGTACTTC
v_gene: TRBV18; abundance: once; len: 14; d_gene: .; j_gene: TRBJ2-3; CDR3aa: CASPVSASTDTQYF; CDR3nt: TGTGCCAGCCCTGTGTCGGCTAGCACAGATACGCAGTATTTT
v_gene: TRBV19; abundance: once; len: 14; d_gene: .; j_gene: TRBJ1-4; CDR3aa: CASSMGQGTGKLFF; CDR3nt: TGTGCCAGTAGTATGGGGCAGGGAACTGGAAAACTGTTTTTT
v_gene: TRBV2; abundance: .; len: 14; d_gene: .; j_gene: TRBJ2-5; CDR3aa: CASIAADNRETQYF; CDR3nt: TGTGCCAGCATAGCTGCGGACAATCGGGAGACCCAGTACTTC
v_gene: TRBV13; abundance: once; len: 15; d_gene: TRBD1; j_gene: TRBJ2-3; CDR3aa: CASSFSDRRTDTQYF; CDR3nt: TGTGCCAGCAGCTTCTCGGACAGGAGGACAGATACGCAGTATTTT